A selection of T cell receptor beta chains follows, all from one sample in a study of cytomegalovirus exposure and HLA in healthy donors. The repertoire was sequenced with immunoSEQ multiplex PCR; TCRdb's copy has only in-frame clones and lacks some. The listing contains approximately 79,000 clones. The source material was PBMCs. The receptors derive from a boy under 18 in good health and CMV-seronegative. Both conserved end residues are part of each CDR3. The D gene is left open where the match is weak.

CAWSERGGSYYGYTF	TGTGCCTGGAGTGAAAGGGGCGGCAGCTACTATGGCTACACCTTC	TRBJ1-2	TRBV30	NA
CARSSTSRGNNQPQHF	TGTGCCAGAAGCTCAACTTCGAGGGGGAATAATCAGCCCCAGCATTTT	TRBJ1-5	TRBV5-3	NA
CASSLTVVSYNEQFF	TGTGCCAGCAGCCTAACGGTAGTCTCCTACAATGAGCAGTTCTTC	TRBJ2-1	TRBV7-9	NA
CASSLGQNSNQPQHF	TGTGCCAGCAGCTTGGGTCAGAATAGCAATCAGCCCCAGCATTTT	TRBJ1-5	TRBV5-6	NA
CASSPSTDQPQHF	TGTGCCAGCTCACCATCGACAGATCAGCCCCAGCATTTT	TRBJ1-5	TRBV18	NA
CASSQEVAGLEQYF	TGCGCCAGCAGCCAAGAGGTGGCAGGGCTCGAGCAGTACTTC	TRBJ2-7	TRBV4-3	NA
CATSREKRQLNEKLFF	TGTGCCACCAGCAGAGAAAAGCGGCAGCTTAATGAAAAACTGTTTTTT	TRBJ1-4	TRBV15	NA
CASSEGDRGPRNSPLHF	TGTGCCAGCAGCGAAGGGGACAGGGGGCCGAGGAATTCACCCCTCCACTTT	TRBJ1-6	TRBV9	TRBD1
CASSLGTGPAAEAFF	TGTGCCAGCAGCTTAGGGACAGGGCCGGCGGCTGAAGCTTTCTTT	TRBJ1-1	TRBV7-9	TRBD1
CASSLRDRLAEAFF	TGTGCCAGCAGCTTAAGGGACAGGTTGGCTGAAGCTTTCTTT	TRBJ1-1	TRBV7-9	TRBD1
CASRYKTDRTEAFF	TGTGCCAGCCGTTATAAGACAGACCGCACTGAAGCTTTCTTT	TRBJ1-1	TRBV2	NA
CASYRTGENLNYGYTF	TGTGCCAGCTATCGTACAGGGGAGAATCTCAACTATGGCTACACCTTC	TRBJ1-2	TRBV2	TRBD1
CSGGQLNTEDFF	TGCAGCGGGGGACAGTTGAACACTGAAGATTTCTTT	TRBJ1-1	TRBV29-1	TRBD1
CASSLVRVETQYF	TGCGCCAGCAGCTTGGTCAGGGTTGAGACCCAGTACTTC	TRBJ2-5	TRBV5-1	NA
CASSENPTGGGGYTF	TGTGCCAGCAGTGAAAATCCGACAGGGGGCGGTGGCTACACCTTC	TRBJ1-2	TRBV6-1	TRBD1
CASSGLEGELFF	TGTGCCAGCAGCGGACTGGAGGGGGAGCTGTTTTTT	TRBJ2-2	TRBV9	NA
CASSPENEQYF	TGTGCCAGCTCACCGGAGAACGAGCAGTACTTC	TRBJ2-7	TRBV18	NA
CASSHERGLNGYTF	TGTGCCAGCAGTCATGAAAGGGGGCTAAATGGCTACACCTTC	TRBJ1-2	TRBV5-5	TRBD1
CASTRPGFQETQYF	TGCGCCAGCACCCGCCCGGGGTTCCAAGAGACCCAGTACTTC	TRBJ2-5	TRBV5-1	NA
CASSFGSETQYF	TGTGCCAGCAGCTTCGGTTCAGAGACCCAGTACTTC	TRBJ2-5	TRBV11-2	NA
CASTRGLGAHRFNEQFF	TGTGCCAGCACCCGCGGGCTAGGAGCCCATCGCTTCAATGAGCAGTTCTTC	TRBJ2-1	TRBV28	NA
CASSYGVEGDNEQFF	TGTGCCAGCAGTTACGGAGTGGAGGGAGACAATGAGCAGTTCTTC	TRBJ2-1	TRBV6-5	NA
CASSQVAGDLEEQYF	TGCGCCAGCAGCCAAGTAGCGGGAGATCTGGAAGAGCAGTACTTC	TRBJ2-7	TRBV4-1	TRBD2
CASSPTGYNSGNTIYF	TGTGCCAGCAGCCCGACAGGTTATAACTCTGGAAACACCATATATTTT	TRBJ1-3	TRBV5-6	NA
CASSSRGRRFSTGELFF	TGTGCCAGCAGCTCCAGGGGGCGCCGGTTTAGCACCGGGGAGCTGTTTTTT	TRBJ2-2	TRBV11-2	TRBD1
CASRQVWREGSYEQYF	TGTGCCAGCCGTCAAGTCTGGCGGGAGGGATCCTACGAGCAGTACTTC	TRBJ2-7	TRBV6-1	TRBD2
CASSYDGANTEDFF	TGTGCCAGCAGTTACGATGGGGCAAACACTGAAGATTTCTTT	TRBJ1-1	TRBV6-5	NA
CASRLDRSELDGYTF	TGTGCCAGCAGGCTGGACAGGAGCGAACTAGATGGCTACACCTTC	TRBJ1-2	TRBV7-2	TRBD1
CASSPMNTEAFF	TGTGCCAGCTCACCCATGAACACTGAAGCTTTCTTT	TRBJ1-1	TRBV18	NA
CASLPGQDEKLFF	TGTGCCAGCCTCCCGGGACAGGATGAAAAACTGTTTTTT	TRBJ1-4	TRBV7-9	TRBD1
CARSGRQGAKMDSPLHF	TGTGCCAGAAGTGGGAGACAGGGGGCCAAGATGGATTCACCCCTCCACTTT	TRBJ1-6	TRBV2	TRBD1
CASSPYLSSGRQETQYF	TGTGCCAGCTCACCATATTTGTCTAGCGGGAGGCAAGAGACCCAGTACTTC	TRBJ2-5	TRBV18	TRBD2
CASSLTGEEQYF	TGTGCCAGCAGCCTTACAGGGGAGGAGCAGTACTTC	TRBJ2-7	TRBV2	TRBD1
CASSLAGGLNTEAFF	TGCGCCAGCAGCTTGGCTGGGGGGTTAAACACTGAAGCTTTCTTT	TRBJ1-1	TRBV5-1	NA
CASSQYYDRGAYNEQFF	TGCGCCAGCAGTCAATACTACGACAGGGGGGCCTACAATGAGCAGTTCTTC	TRBJ2-1	TRBV23-1	TRBD1
CASSLELAGGEDTQYF	TGTGCCAGCAGCTTAGAACTAGCGGGAGGGGAAGATACGCAGTATTTT	TRBJ2-3	TRBV7-2	TRBD2
CASSQVRVGTGGFGYTF	TGTGCCAGCAGCCAAGTCCGTGTCGGGACAGGGGGCTTTGGCTACACCTTC	TRBJ1-2	TRBV14	TRBD1
CASSLGLAGVYTDTQYF	TGTGCCAGCAGCTTGGGGCTAGCGGGAGTGTACACAGATACGCAGTATTTT	TRBJ2-3	TRBV7-3	TRBD2
CASSQGGGQKNTEAFF	TGCGCCAGCAGCCAAGGCGGCGGACAGAAGAACACTGAAGCTTTCTTT	TRBJ1-1	TRBV4-1	NA
CASSAAMNTEAFF	TGTGCCAGCAGTGCAGCCATGAACACTGAAGCTTTCTTT	TRBJ1-1	TRBV2	NA
CASSPYRDRGNEKLFF	TGCGCCAGCAGCCCGTACCGGGACAGGGGTAATGAAAAACTGTTTTTT	TRBJ1-4	TRBV4-1	TRBD1